This T cell receptor (beta chain) was sequenced during a study of PD-L1 blockade in urothelial cancer. Study as a whole: In about 2014 therapy began: atezolizumab 1,200 mg intravenously every 3 weeks.

Germline V gene data show CDR1 as MDHEN and CDR2 as SYDVKM. Trimming stripped 4 bases from V and 0 bases from J, with 16 bases between. The length of the CDR3 is 16 residues. Stated time point: peripheral blood 6 weeks after treatment start. Repertoires were generated with immunoSEQ multiplex PCR, while TCRdb's copy carries only in-frame clones and drops some. The table has about 120,000 clones, more than 75% seen once. The input for sequencing was PBMCs, taken around atezolizumab (anti-PD-L1) treatment. The chain links TRBV28 to TRBJ2-7; D not certain. This TCR came from a man aged 50 to 60 with urothelial cancer. Written as DNA, the CDR3 is TGTGCCAGCAGTTCCAAAGACTTCCTGAGCTCCTACGAGCAGTACTTC. This encodes CASSSKDFLSSYEQYF.